A single T cell receptor (beta chain) is shown here with its context. Its target is not known. The V end lost 2 bases, the J end lost 6 bases, and 13 bases lay between the germline ends. In germline, CDR1 is DFQATT, CDR2 SNEGSKA (reference sequence). This CDR3 contains 13 residues. The source of the sample is a study of blood T cells in healthy people across ages. General study findings and limits: Diversity figures based on one million T cells were deemed too low. Getting older went along with TCR beta diversity per million T cells dropping roughly linearly.

Together with a sample-barcoded 5' primer, a J-beta primer mix was included in a second PCR lasting roughly 6 to 12 cycles. TCRdb reprocessed the 5' RACE reads with MiXCR, giving one entry per CDR3 protein. The table shows fewer than 2,000,000 distinct CDR3 sequences, with roughly two fifths occurring only once. This receptor was obtained from a human donor in good health. The rearrangement uses TRBV20-1 and TRBJ1-1; no definite D call. Sequenced input: blood. The CDR3, as DNA: TGCAGTGCTAGATCCCCCTACAGCCCTGAAGCTTTCTTT. Translating gives CSARSPYSPEAFF.